A single sample is the source of the 8 T cell receptor beta chains below, sequenced in a study of CD8 T cells in Susac syndrome. The RNA, about 0.45 to 1 ug, was put through reverse transcription using random hexamers. In TCRdb, the immunoSEQ multiplex PCR reads were re-called with MiXCR into one record per CDR3 protein. The table includes about 150,000 distinct CDR3 sequences, approximately 95% detected once. What was sequenced was CD4+ T cells from PBMCs. The receptors come from a human donor with Susac syndrome.

V gene TRBV10-2 combines with J gene TRBJ2-4, with 8 bases matching TRBD1. This CDR3 is built from 11 residues. Trimming at V came to 8 bases and at J to 8 bases, leaving 2 bases not matched to a gene. CDR1 WSHSY and CDR2 SAAADI come from the germline V gene. The CDR3 is CASQGADIQYF. CDR3 bases: TGCGCCAGCCAGGGGGCGGACATTCAGTACTTC.

This rearrangement joins TRBV9 to TRBJ2-6, with unresolved D. The CDR3 length is 15 residues. V was cut by 3 bases and J by 4 bases, with 11 bases left in between. Germline CDR1 is SGDLS and CDR2 is YYNGEE. The chain's CDR3 is CASSERMGGANVLTF. The CDR3 nucleotides read TGTGCCAGCAGCGAACGGATGGGGGGGGCCAACGTCCTGACTTTC.

The chain combines TRBV4-1 with TRBJ1-1, with D possibly matching TRBD1 (6 bases). With 5 bases removed from V and 3 bases from J, the gap between germline ends came to 16 bases. In germline, CDR1 is MGHRA, CDR2 YSYEKL. The CDR3 totals 15 residues. The CDR3 is CASSKNQGFYTEAFF. In DNA form, the CDR3 reads TGCGCCAGCAGCAAAAACCAGGGGTTCTACACTGAAGCTTTCTTT.

The rearrangement joins TRBV14 to TRBJ1-5; a possible D gene is TRBD1 (5 bases). CDR3 length equals 13 residues. Trimming took off 4 bases at V and 3 bases at J, with 7 bases between the two ends. Per germline, CDR1 SGHDN and CDR2 FVKESK. CDR3 nucleotide sequence: TGTGCCAGCAGCCCAGGGATCAATCAGCCCCAGCATTTT. Translating gives CASSPGINQPQHF.

The rearrangement links TRBV25-1 to TRBJ2-7; possibly TRBD2 for D (7 bases). The ends were cut back, 3 bases at V and 5 bases at J, with 17 bases in the middle. Germline V gene sequence: CDR1 MGHDK, CDR2 SYGVNS. The CDR3 sequence is 15 residues long. The CDR3 DNA follows: TGTGCCAGCAGTGAGAGGGGGGGGGCGTGGAACGAGCAGTACTTC. Protein sequence: CASSERGGAWNEQYF.

The V and J genes are TRBV9 and TRBJ2-5; D may be TRBD1 or TRBD2 (5 bases each). V dropped 6 bases and J dropped 2 bases, with 14 bases sitting between them. The CDR3 length is 14 residues. Germline V gene data show CDR1 as SGDLS and CDR2 as YYNGEE. The CDR3 region is CASKAGEGQETQYF. CDR3 nucleotide sequence: TGTGCCAGCAAGGCCGGCGAGGGGCAAGAGACCCAGTACTTC.

The chain combines TRBV7-2 with TRBJ2-1, with TRBD2 identical over 9 bases. V shed 0 bases and J 6 bases; nucleotides not matched to a gene: 9. The CDR3 contains 17 residues. Germline CDR1 and CDR2: SGHTA and FQGNSA. The CDR3: CASSLAFGGGAINEQFF. The CDR3 coding sequence is TGTGCCAGCAGCTTAGCGTTCGGCGGGGGGGCGATCAATGAGCAGTTCTTC.

V and J are TRBV9 and TRBJ2-1; D perhaps matches TRBD2 (7 bases). This CDR3 region has 15 residues. With 2 bases removed from V and 7 bases from J, the gap between germline ends came to 16 bases. CDR1 is SGDLS and CDR2 is YYNGEE in the germline V gene. CDR3 bases: TGTGCCAGCAGCGTCGAGGGGGGGACTGGTAATGAGCAGTTCTTC. It yields the protein CASSVEGGTGNEQFF.